This T cell receptor (beta chain) was sequenced during a study of blood T cell repertoires in COVID-19. Patients of the Seattle cohort, enrolled during active infection, were followed longitudinally. The V gene end was trimmed by 1 base and the J gene end by 2 bases; junction bases not matched to a gene: 4. Germline-derived CDR1 and CDR2 are MGHRA and YSYEKL. The CDR3 covers 16 residues. Per the authors' pipeline: The authors estimated nucleated cell counts from reference gene primer amplification. The assay was immunoSEQ multiplex PCR, and TCRdb's table has in-frame clones only and misses some. Clone size and the V and J calls come from that table; the DNA yielded D and trimming. The repertoire has 30,000 to 40,000 clones, approximately 74% of them found once; the top ten carry about 10%. This clone was detected a few times.

The specimen was peripheral blood. V gene TRBV4-1 combines with J gene TRBJ2-3; 9 bases agree with TRBD2. The TCR originated in a man in his 70s with COVID-19, enrolled during active disease. DNA of the CDR3: TGCGCCAGCAGCCAAGGGTCTAGCGGGGCCACAGATACGCAGTATTTT. Its protein product is CASSQGSSGATDTQYF.